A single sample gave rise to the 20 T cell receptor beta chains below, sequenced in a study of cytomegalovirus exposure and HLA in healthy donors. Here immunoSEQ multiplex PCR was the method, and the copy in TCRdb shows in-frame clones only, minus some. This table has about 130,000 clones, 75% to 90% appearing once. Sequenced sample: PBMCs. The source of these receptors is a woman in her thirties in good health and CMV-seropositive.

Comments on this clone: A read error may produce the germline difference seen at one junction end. CDR3 sequence (DNA): TGTGCCAGCATTGAAACCTGGAGCACTGAAGCTTTCTTT. Protein: CASIETWSTEAFF. The rearrangement joins TRBV2 to TRBJ1-1; D ambiguous. Germline V gives CDR1 SNHLY, CDR2 FYNNEI. CDR3 size: 13 residues.

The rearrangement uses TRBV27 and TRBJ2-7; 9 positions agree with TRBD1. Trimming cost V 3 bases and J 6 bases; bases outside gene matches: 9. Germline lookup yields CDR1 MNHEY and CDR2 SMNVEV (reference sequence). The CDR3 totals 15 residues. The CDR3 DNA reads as TGTGCCAGCAGTTTCGGGGGACAGGGAATCAGCGAGCAGTACTTC. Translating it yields CASSFGGQGISEQYF.

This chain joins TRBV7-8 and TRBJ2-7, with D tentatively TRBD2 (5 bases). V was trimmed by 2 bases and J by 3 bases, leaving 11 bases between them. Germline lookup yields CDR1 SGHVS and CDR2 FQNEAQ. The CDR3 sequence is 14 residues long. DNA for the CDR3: TGTGCCAGCAGCTTATCGGCCCGGGGCTACGAGCAGTACTTC. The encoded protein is CASSLSARGYEQYF. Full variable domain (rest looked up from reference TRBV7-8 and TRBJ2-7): GAGVSQSPRYKVAKRGQDVALRCDPISGHVSLFWYQQALGQGPEFLTYFQNEAQLDKSGLPSDRFFAERPEGSVSTLKIQRTQQEDSAVYLCASSLSARGYEQYFGPGTRLTVT.

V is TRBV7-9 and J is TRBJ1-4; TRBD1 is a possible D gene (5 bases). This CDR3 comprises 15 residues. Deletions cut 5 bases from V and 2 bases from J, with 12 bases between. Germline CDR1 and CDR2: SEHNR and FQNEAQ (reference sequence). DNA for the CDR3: TGTGCCAGCAGCCCGCAGGGAAATACTAATGAAAAACTGTTTTTT. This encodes CASSPQGNTNEKLFF.

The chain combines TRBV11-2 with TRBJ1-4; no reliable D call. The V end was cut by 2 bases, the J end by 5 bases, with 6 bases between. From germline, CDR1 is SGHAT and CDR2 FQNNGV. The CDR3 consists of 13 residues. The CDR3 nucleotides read TGTGCCAGCAGCTTACGGGGAAATGAAAAACTGTTTTTT. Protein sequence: CASSLRGNEKLFF.

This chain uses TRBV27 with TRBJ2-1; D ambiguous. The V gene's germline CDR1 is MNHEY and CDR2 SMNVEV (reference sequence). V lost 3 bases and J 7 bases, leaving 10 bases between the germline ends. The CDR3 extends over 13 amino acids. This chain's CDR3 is CASSFRFGNEQFF. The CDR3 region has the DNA TGTGCCAGCAGTTTTCGATTCGGGAATGAGCAGTTCTTC.

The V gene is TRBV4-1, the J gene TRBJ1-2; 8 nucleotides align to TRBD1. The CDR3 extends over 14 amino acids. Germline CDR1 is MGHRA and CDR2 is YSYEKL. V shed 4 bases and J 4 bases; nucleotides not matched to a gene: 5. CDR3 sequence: CASSLTQGAYGYTF. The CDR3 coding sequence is TGCGCCAGCAGCCTCACGCAGGGGGCCTATGGCTACACCTTC.

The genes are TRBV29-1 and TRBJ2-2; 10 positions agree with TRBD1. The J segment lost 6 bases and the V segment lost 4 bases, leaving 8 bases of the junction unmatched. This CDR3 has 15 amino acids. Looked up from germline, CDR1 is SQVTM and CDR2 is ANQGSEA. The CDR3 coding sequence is TGCAGCGTTGGAGGGGGACAGGGGAAGTCCGGGGAGCTGTTTTTT. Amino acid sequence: CSVGGGQGKSGELFF.

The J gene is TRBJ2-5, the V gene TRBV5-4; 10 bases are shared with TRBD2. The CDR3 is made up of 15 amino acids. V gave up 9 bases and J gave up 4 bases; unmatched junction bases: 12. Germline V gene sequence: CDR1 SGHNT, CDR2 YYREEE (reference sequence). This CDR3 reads CATKGVAGGGETQYF. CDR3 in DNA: TGTGCCACCAAGGGGGTAGCGGGAGGAGGAGAGACCCAGTACTTC. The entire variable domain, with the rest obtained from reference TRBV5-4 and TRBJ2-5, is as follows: ETGVTQSPTHLIKTRGQQVTLRCSSQSGHNTVSWYQQALGQGPQFIFQYYREEENGRGNFPPRFSGLQFPNYSSELNVNALELDDSALYLCATKGVAGGGETQYFGPGTRLLVL.

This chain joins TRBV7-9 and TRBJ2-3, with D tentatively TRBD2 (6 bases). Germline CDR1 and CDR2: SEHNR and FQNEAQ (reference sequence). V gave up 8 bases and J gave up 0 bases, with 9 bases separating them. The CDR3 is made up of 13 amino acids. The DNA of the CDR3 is TGTGCCAGCGCGGGAAGGAGCACAGATACGCAGTATTTT. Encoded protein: CASAGRSTDTQYF.

In DNA, the CDR3 is TGCGCCAGCAGTGAGTCGGGACTAGCGGGGTCAAATGAGCAGTTCTTC. This translates into CASSESGLAGSNEQFF. This sequence joins TRBV10-2 and TRBJ2-1, with 13 bases fitting TRBD2. Per germline, CDR1 WSHSY and CDR2 SAAADI. The CDR3 length is 16 residues. V trimming: 0 bases; J trimming: 7 bases; junction bases outside the gene matches: 3.

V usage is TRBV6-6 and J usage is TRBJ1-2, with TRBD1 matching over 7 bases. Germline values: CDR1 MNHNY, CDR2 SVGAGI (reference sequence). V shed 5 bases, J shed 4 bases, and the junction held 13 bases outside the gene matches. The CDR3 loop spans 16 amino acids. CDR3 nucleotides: TGTGCCAGCAGTCGTTTCCGAACAGGGGACCTCTATGGCTACACCTTC. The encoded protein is CASSRFRTGDLYGYTF.

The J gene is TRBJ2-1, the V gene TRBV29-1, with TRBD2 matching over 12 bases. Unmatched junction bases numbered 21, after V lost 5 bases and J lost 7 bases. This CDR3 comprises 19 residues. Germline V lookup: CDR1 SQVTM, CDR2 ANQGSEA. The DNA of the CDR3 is TGCAGCGTTCCGACACCTGGACTAGCGGGGCGGGGGAGAAGGAATGAGCAGTTCTTC. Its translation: CSVPTPGLAGRGRRNEQFF.

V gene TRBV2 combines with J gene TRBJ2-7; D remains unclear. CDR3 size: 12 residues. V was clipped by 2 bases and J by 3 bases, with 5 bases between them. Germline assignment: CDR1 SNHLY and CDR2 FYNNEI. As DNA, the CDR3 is TGTGCCAGCAGTGAAACGGTCTACGAGCAGTACTTC. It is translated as CASSETVYEQYF.

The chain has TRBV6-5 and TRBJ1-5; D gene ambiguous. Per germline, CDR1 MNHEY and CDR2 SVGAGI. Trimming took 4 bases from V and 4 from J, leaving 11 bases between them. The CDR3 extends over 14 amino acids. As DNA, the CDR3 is TGTGCCAGCAGTTCAAGCCGGGGTAATCAGCCCCAGCATTTT. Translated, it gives CASSSSRGNQPQHF.

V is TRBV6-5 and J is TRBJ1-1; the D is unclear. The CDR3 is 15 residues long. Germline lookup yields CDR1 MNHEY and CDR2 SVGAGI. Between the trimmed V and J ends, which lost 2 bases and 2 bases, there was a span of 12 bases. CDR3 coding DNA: TGTGCCAGCAGTTACGGTCCAGGATTAAACACTGAAGCTTTCTTT. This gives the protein CASSYGPGLNTEAFF.

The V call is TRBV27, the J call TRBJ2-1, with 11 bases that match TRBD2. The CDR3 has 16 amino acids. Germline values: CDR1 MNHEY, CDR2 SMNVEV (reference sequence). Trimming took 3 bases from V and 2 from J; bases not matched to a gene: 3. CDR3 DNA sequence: TGTGCCAGCAGTTTGTTAGCGGGGGGGCCCTACAATGAGCAGTTCTTC. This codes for CASSLLAGGPYNEQFF.

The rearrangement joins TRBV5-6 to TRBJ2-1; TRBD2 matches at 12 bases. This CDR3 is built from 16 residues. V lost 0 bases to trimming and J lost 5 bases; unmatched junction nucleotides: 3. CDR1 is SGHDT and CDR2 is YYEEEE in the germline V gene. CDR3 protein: CASSLARLAGDNEQFF. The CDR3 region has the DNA TGTGCCAGCAGCTTGGCACGACTAGCGGGAGACAATGAGCAGTTCTTC.

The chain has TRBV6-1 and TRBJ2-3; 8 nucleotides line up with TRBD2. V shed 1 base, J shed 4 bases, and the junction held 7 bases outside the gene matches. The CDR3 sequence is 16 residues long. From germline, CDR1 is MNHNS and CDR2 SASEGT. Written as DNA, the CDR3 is TGTGCCAGCAGTGAAGGGGCGGGGGGCCGCGCAGATACGCAGTATTTT. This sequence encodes CASSEGAGGRADTQYF.

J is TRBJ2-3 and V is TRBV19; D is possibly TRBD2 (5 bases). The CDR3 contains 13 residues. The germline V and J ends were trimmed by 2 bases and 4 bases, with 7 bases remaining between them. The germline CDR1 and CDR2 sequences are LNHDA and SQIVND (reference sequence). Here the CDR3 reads CASSIYGADTQYF. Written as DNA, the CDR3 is TGTGCCAGTAGTATATACGGGGCAGATACGCAGTATTTT.